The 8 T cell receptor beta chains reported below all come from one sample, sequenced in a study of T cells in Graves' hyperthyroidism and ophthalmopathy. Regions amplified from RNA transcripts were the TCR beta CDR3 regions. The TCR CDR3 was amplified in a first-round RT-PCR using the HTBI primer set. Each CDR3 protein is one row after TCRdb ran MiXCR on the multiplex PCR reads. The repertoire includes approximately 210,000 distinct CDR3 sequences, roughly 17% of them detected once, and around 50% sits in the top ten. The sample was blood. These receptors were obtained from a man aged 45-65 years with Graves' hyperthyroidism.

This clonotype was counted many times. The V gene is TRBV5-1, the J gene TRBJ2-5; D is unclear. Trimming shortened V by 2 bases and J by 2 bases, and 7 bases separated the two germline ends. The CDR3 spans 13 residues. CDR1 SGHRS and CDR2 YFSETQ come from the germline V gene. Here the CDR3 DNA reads TGCGCCAGCAGCTTTCTACTTCAAGAGACCCAGTACTTC. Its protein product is CASSFLLQETQYF.

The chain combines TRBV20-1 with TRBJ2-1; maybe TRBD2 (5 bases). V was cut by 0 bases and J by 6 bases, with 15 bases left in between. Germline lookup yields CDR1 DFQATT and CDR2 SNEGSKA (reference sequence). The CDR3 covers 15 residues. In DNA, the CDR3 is TGCAGTGCTAGAGATGTTGCTAGCAGCCTCAATGAGCAGTTCTTC. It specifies CSARDVASSLNEQFF.

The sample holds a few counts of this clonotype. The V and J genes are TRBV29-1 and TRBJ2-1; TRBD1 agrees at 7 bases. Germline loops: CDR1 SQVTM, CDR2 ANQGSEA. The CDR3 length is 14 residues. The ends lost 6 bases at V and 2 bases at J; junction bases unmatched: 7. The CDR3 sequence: CSVQQGFAYNEQFF. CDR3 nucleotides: TGCAGCGTCCAACAGGGGTTCGCCTACAATGAGCAGTTCTTC.

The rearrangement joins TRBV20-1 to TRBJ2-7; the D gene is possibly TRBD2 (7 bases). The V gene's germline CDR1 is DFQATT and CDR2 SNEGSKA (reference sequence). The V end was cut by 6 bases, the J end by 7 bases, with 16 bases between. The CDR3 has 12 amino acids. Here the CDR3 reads CSADRGGGEQYF. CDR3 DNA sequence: TGCAGTGCGGATAGGGGGGGGGGTGAGCAGTACTTC.

The CDR3 sequence: CASSLRSGSKQFF. In DNA, the CDR3 is TGTGCCAGCAGCCTTCGAAGCGGGAGTAAGCAGTTCTTC. The chain joins TRBV3-1 to TRBJ2-1; 8 bases match TRBD2. The CDR3 totals 13 residues. In germline, CDR1 is LGHDT, CDR2 YNNKEL (reference sequence). J was trimmed by 11 bases and V by 4 bases; bases with no gene match: 7.

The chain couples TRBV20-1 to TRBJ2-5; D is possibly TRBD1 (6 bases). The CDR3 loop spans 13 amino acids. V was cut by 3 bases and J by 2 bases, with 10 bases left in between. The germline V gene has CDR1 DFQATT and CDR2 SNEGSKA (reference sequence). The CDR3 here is CSARRRGQETQYF. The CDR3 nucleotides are TGCAGTGCTAGGAGAAGGGGGCAAGAGACCCAGTACTTC.

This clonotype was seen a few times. The CDR3 sequence is CATSDWGTSYGYTF. DNA for the CDR3: TGTGCCACCAGTGATTGGGGGACAAGTTATGGCTACACCTTC. V gene TRBV24-1 combines with J gene TRBJ1-2; maybe TRBD1 (6 bases). CDR3 size: 14 residues. V lost 2 bases and J lost 5, with 11 bases in between. Germline CDR1 reads KGHDR; CDR2 reads SFDVKD.

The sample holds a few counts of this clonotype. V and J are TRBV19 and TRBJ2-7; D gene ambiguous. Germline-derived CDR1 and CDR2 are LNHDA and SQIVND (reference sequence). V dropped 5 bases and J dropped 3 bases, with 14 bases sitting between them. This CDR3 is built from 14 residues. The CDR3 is CASSVRRGDYEQYF. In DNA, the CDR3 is TGTGCCAGTAGTGTTAGGCGTGGGGACTACGAGCAGTACTTC.